The 7 T cell receptor beta chains reported below all come from one sample, sequenced in a study of T-cell reconstitution after alpha-beta-depleted transplantation in children. Unique molecular identifiers were used to barcode this TCRbeta library. TCRdb called the PCR reads again in MiXCR, with one record for every CDR3 protein. The table lists around 450,000 distinct CDR3 sequences, over 9.5% of them singletons. Sequenced material: PBMCs, taken before TCRalphabeta/CD19-depleted stem cell transplant. These TCRs come from a child aged 2-15 years with inherited bone marrow failure, due to receive a stem cell transplant.

This clonotype has a count of ten or more. This chain uses TRBV12-3 or TRBV12-4 with TRBJ1-3, with unresolved D. V lost 9 bases and J 2 bases, leaving 17 bases between the germline ends. The CDR3 contains 15 residues. CDR3 loop: CASSLDGNTGNTIYF. The CDR3 nucleotides read TGTGCCAGTTCACTGGACGGAAACACTGGAAACACCATATATTTT.

This clonotype occurred a few times. V usage is TRBV5-6 and J usage is TRBJ2-3; no reliable D call. V was cut by 4 bases and J by 4 bases, with 19 bases left in between. Germline V gives CDR1 SGHDT, CDR2 YYEEEE. The length of the CDR3 is 16 residues. The CDR3 sequence is CASSHAGTRDSDTQYF. The CDR3 DNA is TGTGCCAGCAGCCACGCAGGTACGCGCGATTCAGATACGCAGTATTTT.

This clonotype was seen many times. This chain joins TRBV4-1 and TRBJ1-5, with 7 bases fitting TRBD1. The germline V gene has CDR1 MGHRA and CDR2 YSYEKL. Trimming at V came to 0 bases and at J to 2 bases, leaving 7 bases not matched to a gene. The CDR3 is 17 amino acids. The CDR3 DNA is TGCGCCAGCAGCCAAGAAGACAGGGAACTTGGCAATCAGCCCCAGCATTTT. Amino acids: CASSQEDRELGNQPQHF.

This clonotype was found a few times. This chain uses TRBV20-1 with TRBJ2-1, with D perhaps TRBD2 (5 bases). This CDR3 comprises 15 residues. From germline, CDR1 is DFQATT and CDR2 SNEGSKA (reference sequence). Trimming removed 6 bases at V and 0 bases at J, with 15 bases between. The DNA of the CDR3 is TGCAGTGCGGTACTAGTCCCTAGCTCCTACAATGAGCAGTTCTTC. Translation: CSAVLVPSSYNEQFF.

This clonotype was recorded at least ten times. The chain links TRBV27 to TRBJ2-7; weak D call: TRBD2 (6 bases). Trimming left V 6 bases short and J 2 bases short, with 14 bases between. The CDR3 has 14 residues. Germline V gene lookup returns CDR1 MNHEY and CDR2 SMNVEV (reference sequence). The CDR3 DNA sequence: TGTGCCAGCAGCGTATCCGCGGGGACCTACGAGCAGTACTTC. It codes for CASSVSAGTYEQYF.

This chain connects TRBV11-3 to TRBJ2-1; TRBD2 agrees at 11 bases. This CDR3 is built from 19 residues. Germline-derived CDR1 and CDR2 are SGHNT and YENEEA. The J segment lost 9 bases and the V segment lost 3 bases, leaving 19 bases of the junction unmatched. The CDR3 bases are TGTGCCAGCAGCTTTGGACGGTTACTAGCGGGAGTACATAACGGTGAGCAGTTCTTC. This gives the protein CASSFGRLLAGVHNGEQFF.

This clonotype was picked up many times. This chain connects TRBV19 to TRBJ1-1; D remains unclear. From germline, CDR1 is LNHDA and CDR2 SQIVND (reference sequence). The V gene lost 11 bases and the J gene lost 4 bases, with 11 bases spanning the gap. This CDR3 is built from 11 residues. In DNA form, the CDR3 reads TGTGCCTCAACGGCCGGCACTGAAGCTTTCTTT. Amino acids: CASTAGTEAFF.